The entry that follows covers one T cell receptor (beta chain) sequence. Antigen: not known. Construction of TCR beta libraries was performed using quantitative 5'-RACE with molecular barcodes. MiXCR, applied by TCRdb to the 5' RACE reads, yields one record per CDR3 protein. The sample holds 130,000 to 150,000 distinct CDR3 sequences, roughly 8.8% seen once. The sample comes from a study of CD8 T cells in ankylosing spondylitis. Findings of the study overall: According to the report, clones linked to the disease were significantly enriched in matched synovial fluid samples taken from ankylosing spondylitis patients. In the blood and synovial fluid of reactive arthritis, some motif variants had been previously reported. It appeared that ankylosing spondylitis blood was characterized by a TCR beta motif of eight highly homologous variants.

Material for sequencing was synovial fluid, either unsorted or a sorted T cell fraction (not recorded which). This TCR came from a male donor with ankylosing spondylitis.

This chain's CDR3 is CSANIPLQGTNTEAFF. For the CDR3, the DNA is TGCAGTGCTAATATCCCCCTCCAGGGAACGAACACTGAAGCTTTCTTT. The genes are TRBV20-1 and TRBJ1-1; a possible D gene is TRBD1 (5 bases). The V end was cut by 4 bases, the J end by 1 base, with 19 bases between. Germline CDR1 and CDR2: DFQATT and SNEGSKA (reference sequence). This CDR3 contains 16 residues.